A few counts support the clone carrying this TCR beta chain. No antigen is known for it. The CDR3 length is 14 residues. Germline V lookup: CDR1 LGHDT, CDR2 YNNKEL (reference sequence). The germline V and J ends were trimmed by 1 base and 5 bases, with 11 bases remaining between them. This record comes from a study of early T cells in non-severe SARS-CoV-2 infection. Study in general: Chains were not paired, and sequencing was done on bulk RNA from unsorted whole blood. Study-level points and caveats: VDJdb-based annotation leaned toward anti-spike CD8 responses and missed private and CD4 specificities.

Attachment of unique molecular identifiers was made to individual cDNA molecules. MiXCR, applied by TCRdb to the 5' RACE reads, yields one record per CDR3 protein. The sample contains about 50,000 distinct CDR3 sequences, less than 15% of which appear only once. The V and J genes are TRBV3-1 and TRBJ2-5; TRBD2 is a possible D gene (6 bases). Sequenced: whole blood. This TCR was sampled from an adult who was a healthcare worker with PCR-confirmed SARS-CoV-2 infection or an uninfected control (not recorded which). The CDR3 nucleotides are TGTGCCAGCAGCCAAGGGTGGGGGGTTGAGACCCAGTACTTC. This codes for CASSQGWGVETQYF.